The rows below give T cell receptor beta chains drawn from one sample of a study of blood T cell repertoires in COVID-19. TCRdb keeps only in-frame clones here, not all; method: immunoSEQ multiplex PCR. Of 100,000 or so clones listed, roughly 90% are singletons. Sequences were obtained from peripheral blood. Receptors were obtained from a man aged 65-85 years with acute or convalescent COVID-19. CDR3s include the opening cysteine and the closing phenylalanine or tryptophan. D genes are given only for firm matches. Clone size is stated in some rows and not others, as once, few, many or a class when expanded.

V gene	J gene	D gene	clone size	CDR3 protein	CDR3 DNA
TRBV3-1/TRBV3-2	TRBJ2-7	TRBD1	.	CASSRNLTPRGLYEQYF	TGTGCCAGCAGCCGAAACCTTACCCCTAGGGGGCTCTACGAGCAGTACTTC
TRBV7-9	TRBJ2-3	TRBD2	.	CASSPYGGSTDTQYF	TGTGCCAGCAGCCCCTACGGGGGGAGCACAGATACGCAGTATTTT
TRBV28	TRBJ2-5	.	.	CASSSQGPQETQYF	TGTGCCAGCAGTTCTCAGGGTCCCCAAGAGACCCAGTACTTC
TRBV7-9	TRBJ1-4	.	.	CASSDRVQRATNEKLFF	TGTGCCAGCAGCGACCGAGTGCAGAGGGCAACTAATGAAAAACTGTTTTTT
TRBV16	TRBJ1-6	.	.	CASRRPGVNSPLHF	TGTGCCAGCCGAAGGCCAGGGGTGAATTCACCCCTCCACTTT
TRBV5-4	TRBJ2-7	TRBD1	.	CASSYRDRAYEQYF	TGTGCCAGCAGCTACCGGGACAGAGCCTACGAGCAGTACTTC
TRBV5-4	TRBJ2-5	TRBD1	once	CASSRRDRGVGETQYF	TGTGCCAGCAGCCGCAGGGACAGGGGCGTTGGAGAGACCCAGTACTTC
TRBV12-3/TRBV12-4	TRBJ1-5	.	once	CASSFGGPQHF	TGTGCCAGCAGTTTCGGGGGGCCCCAGCATTTT
TRBV19	TRBJ1-4	TRBD1	.	CASSSGQAGGEKLFF	TGTGCCAGTAGTAGCGGACAGGCGGGGGGGGAAAAACTGTTTTTT
TRBV6-2/TRBV6-3	TRBJ1-3	.	.	CASSSIGLRGNTIYF	TGTGCCAGCAGTTCCATAGGACTTCGGGGAAACACCATATATTTT
TRBV6-4	TRBJ1-2	TRBD1	few	CASSDSEGGHGYTF	TGTGCCAGCAGTGACTCAGAAGGGGGCCATGGCTACACCTTC
TRBV11-2	TRBJ2-6	TRBD1	.	CASSPGTGISGANVLTF	TGTGCCAGCAGTCCCGGGACAGGGATCTCTGGGGCCAACGTCCTGACTTTC
TRBV29-1	TRBJ1-2	.	.	CSVDGSGNYGYTF	TGCAGCGTTGATGGGTCGGGGAACTATGGCTACACCTTC
TRBV27	TRBJ1-5	TRBD1	.	CASSPWGQGYSNQPQHF	TGTGCCAGCAGTCCATGGGGACAGGGTTATAGCAATCAGCCCCAGCATTTT
TRBV2	TRBJ1-4	.	.	CASTGRGGEKLFF	TGTGCCAGCACCGGAAGGGGTGGTGAAAAACTGTTTTTT
TRBV3-1/TRBV3-2	TRBJ2-2	TRBD1	.	CASSQRARGRHTGELFF	TGTGCCAGCAGCCAAAGGGCCAGGGGGCGACACACCGGGGAGCTGTTTTTT
TRBV25-1	TRBJ2-5	.	.	CASSESVTETQYF	TGTGCCAGCAGTGAATCGGTCACCGAGACCCAGTACTTC
TRBV6-4	TRBJ2-5	.	.	CASTGGMNPETQYF	TGTGCCAGCACAGGGGGGATGAATCCAGAGACCCAGTACTTC
TRBV25-1	TRBJ1-2	.	.	CASRLQGHRGYTF	TGTGCCAGCAGACTTCAGGGCCACAGGGGCTACACCTTC
TRBV2	TRBJ2-5	.	.	CASTELEGTQYF	TGTGCCAGCACGGAACTAGAAGGGACCCAGTACTTC
TRBV7-9	TRBJ1-3	TRBD1	.	CASSSSGTGNNTIYF	TGTGCCAGCAGCTCGTCCGGGACAGGGAATAACACCATATATTTT
TRBV11-3	TRBJ1-1	.	once	CASRFTANTEAFF	TGTGCCAGCAGGTTTACAGCGAACACTGAAGCTTTCTTT
TRBV5-4	TRBJ2-7	TRBD1	few	CASSWDSYEQYF	TGTGCCAGCAGCTGGGACAGCTACGAGCAGTACTTC
TRBV11-3	TRBJ2-1	.	.	CASSLGPTSYNEQFF	TGTGCCAGCAGCTTAGGTCCGACATCCTACAATGAGCAGTTCTTC
TRBV18	TRBJ2-7	TRBD2	.	CASSPPVAGGAYEQYF	TGTGCCAGCTCACCACCCGTTGCGGGGGGCGCCTACGAGCAGTACTTC
TRBV7-2	TRBJ2-7	TRBD2	.	CASSLEGGPYEQYF	TGTGCCAGCAGCTTAGAGGGAGGGCCCTACGAGCAGTACTTC
TRBV27	TRBJ2-7	TRBD2	.	CASSLSGGTYEQYF	TGTGCCAGCAGTTTATCGGGGGGGACCTACGAGCAGTACTTC
TRBV28	TRBJ2-7	.	once	CASSLRDKPHF	TGTGCCAGCAGTTTAAGGGACAAGCCCCACTTC
TRBV6-5	TRBJ1-2	.	.	CASSLTSVSTF	TGTGCCAGCAGTTTGACATCCGTCTCCACCTTC
TRBV4-2	TRBJ2-1	.	.	CASSLNLRGAGEQFF	TGTGCCAGCAGCCTTAACCTTCGGGGAGCCGGTGAGCAGTTCTTC
TRBV28	TRBJ2-7	.	.	CASRTSSSYEQYF	TGTGCCAGCAGGACATCGAGCTCCTACGAGCAGTACTTC
TRBV5-1	TRBJ1-2	.	.	CASSFGSGANTNYGYTF	TGCGCCAGCAGCTTCGGTTCTGGAGCCAACACTAACTATGGCTACACCTTC
TRBV7-2	TRBJ1-4	TRBD1	.	CASGQGLGEKLFF	TGTGCCAGCGGACAGGGGTTGGGTGAAAAACTGTTTTTT
TRBV5-1	TRBJ1-2	.	.	CASRAGTNYGYTF	TGTGCCAGCAGGGCAGGGACTAACTATGGCTACACCTTC
TRBV10-1	TRBJ2-7	.	.	CASSVARAYEQYF	TGCGCCAGCAGTGTAGCCAGGGCCTACGAGCAGTACTTC